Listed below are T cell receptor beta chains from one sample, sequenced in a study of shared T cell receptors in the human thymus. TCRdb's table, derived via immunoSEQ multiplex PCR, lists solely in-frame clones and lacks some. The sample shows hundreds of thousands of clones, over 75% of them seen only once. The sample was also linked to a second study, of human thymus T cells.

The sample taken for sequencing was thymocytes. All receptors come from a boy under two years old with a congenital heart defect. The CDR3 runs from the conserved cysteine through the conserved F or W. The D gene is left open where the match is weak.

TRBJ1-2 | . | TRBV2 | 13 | TGTGCCAGCAGGGCAGGGGTGGACTATGGCTACACCTTC | CASRAGVDYGYTF
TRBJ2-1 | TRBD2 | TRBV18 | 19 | TGTGCCAGCTCATCCAACCCGTATCTAGCGGGAGCTCTCTACAATGAGCAGTTCTTC | CASSSNPYLAGALYNEQFF
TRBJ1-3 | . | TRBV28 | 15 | TGTGCCAGCAATCAACCGGGTCCTCTCGGAAACACCATATATTTT | CASNQPGPLGNTIYF
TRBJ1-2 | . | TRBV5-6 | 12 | TGTGCCAGCAGCTTGGTCCCCCAGGGCTACACCTTC | CASSLVPQGYTF
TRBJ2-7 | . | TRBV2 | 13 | TGTGCCAGCACCTCCGGGACATCTTACGAGCAGTACTTC | CASTSGTSYEQYF
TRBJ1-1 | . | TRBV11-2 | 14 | TGTGCCAGCAGCACGGTCTTAAACCCCACTGAAGCTTTCTTT | CASSTVLNPTEAFF
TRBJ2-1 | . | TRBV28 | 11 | TGTGCCAGCAGTCTGTACAATGAGCAGTTCTTC | CASSLYNEQFF
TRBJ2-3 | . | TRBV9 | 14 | TGTGCCAGCAGCCCCCGCGGGTCCACAGATACGCAGTATTTT | CASSPRGSTDTQYF
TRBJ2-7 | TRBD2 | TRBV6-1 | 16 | TGTGCCAGCAGTGAAGAGCCTAGCGGGATTATCCACGAGCAGTACTTC | CASSEEPSGIIHEQYF
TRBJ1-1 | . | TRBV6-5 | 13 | TGTGCCAGCAGTTACAGGCCTCGCAGGATGGCTTTCTTT | CASSYRPRRMAFF
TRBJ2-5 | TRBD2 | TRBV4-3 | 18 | TGCGCCAGCAGCCAAGATCCTCAGCGGGAGCGCCCCCGGCAGACCCAGTACTTC | CASSQDPQRERPRQTQYF
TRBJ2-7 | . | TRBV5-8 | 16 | TGTGCCAGCCCTCCGGAAACGGACAGAAGCTCCTACGAGCAGTACTTC | CASPPETDRSSYEQYF
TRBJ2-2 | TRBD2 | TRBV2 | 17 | TGTGCCAGCAGTGATCCTGAACTAGCGGGAGAAACCGGGGAGCTGTTTTTT | CASSDPELAGETGELFF
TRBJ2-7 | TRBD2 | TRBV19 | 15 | TGTGCCAGTAGTATGGGACTAGCGGGAGAGTGTGAGCAGTACTTC | CASSMGLAGECEQYF
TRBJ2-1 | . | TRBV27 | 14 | TGTGCCAGCAGTTTGGCCCTCTTCAGGGCCGAGCAGTTCTTC | CASSLALFRAEQFF
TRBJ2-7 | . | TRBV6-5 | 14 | TGTGCCAGCAGGAACAGGGATCCCTCCTACGAGCAGTACTTC | CASRNRDPSYEQYF